These 25 T cell receptor beta chains were all obtained from the same sample, sequenced in a study of T cells in Graves' hyperthyroidism and ophthalmopathy. Amplification of TCR beta CDR3 regions used RNA as the template. A first-round RT-PCR of the TCR CDR3 used the HTBI primer set. MiXCR, applied by TCRdb to the multiplex PCR reads, yields one record per CDR3 protein. The table shows 300,000 to 400,000 distinct CDR3 sequences, with 21% occurring only once. Source material: blood. All receptors derive from a woman in her fifties or sixties with Graves' hyperthyroidism.

This chain links TRBV2 with TRBJ2-1; D not resolved. V lost 2 bases and J 6 bases, leaving 8 bases between the germline ends. Per germline, CDR1 SNHLY and CDR2 FYNNEI. This CDR3 comprises 13 residues. The DNA for the CDR3 is TGTGCCAGCAGTGAACAGAGGTTCAATGAGCAGTTCTTC. Its translation is CASSEQRFNEQFF.

There are many counts of this clonotype. The chain has TRBV5-1 and TRBJ2-2, with TRBD1 matching over 9 bases. In germline, CDR1 is SGHRS, CDR2 YFSETQ. The CDR3 spans 16 residues. The V and J ends lost 3 bases and 2 bases, in that order; junction bases with no gene match: 5. CDR3 sequence reads: CASSSDTGGNTGELFF. In DNA, the CDR3 is TGCGCCAGCAGCTCGGACACAGGGGGCAACACCGGGGAGCTGTTTTTT. The variable domain in full, completed from reference TRBV5-1 and TRBJ2-2, reads KAGVTQTPRYLIKTRGQQVTLSCSPISGHRSVSWYQQTPGQGLQFLFEYFSETQRNKGNFPGRFSGRQFSNSRSEMNVSTLELGDSALYLCASSSDTGGNTGELFFGEGSRLTVL.

This clonotype has ten or more counts. The chain has TRBV15 and TRBJ2-1; D is undetermined. The CDR3 spans 14 residues. V was pared by 1 base and J by 9 bases, with 13 bases between. Germline lookup yields CDR1 LNHNV and CDR2 YYDKDF (reference sequence). This CDR3 is CATSRGGVKGEQFF. Here the CDR3 DNA reads TGTGCCACCAGCAGAGGTGGAGTCAAGGGTGAGCAGTTCTTC.

With regard to this clonotype: Sequence at one end of the junction differs from germline and may be a read error. The chain uses TRBV19 and TRBJ2-6, with TRBD1 matching over 9 bases. The CDR3 extends over 17 amino acids. Germline V gene sequence: CDR1 LNHDA, CDR2 SQIVND (reference sequence). CDR3 sequence (DNA): TGTGCCAGTAGTACTGGACAGGGGAAGGCTGGGACCAACGTCCTGACTTTC. Its protein product is CASSTGQGKAGTNVLTF.

This clonotype appeared many times. The chain has TRBV28 and TRBJ2-2; D unclear. Per the germline V gene, CDR1 is MDHEN and CDR2 is SYDVKM. The CDR3 covers 13 residues. V was clipped by 6 bases and J by 6 bases, with 11 bases between them. The chain's CDR3 is CASRPVGAGELFF. CDR3 in DNA: TGTGCCAGCAGGCCAGTTGGGGCCGGGGAGCTGTTTTTT.

Only a few counts were recorded for this clonotype. A read error may explain this, as a much larger clone is one base away. The chain carries TRBV3-1 and TRBJ2-3; D tentatively fits TRBD1 or TRBD2 (5 bases each). V lost 1 base, J lost 8 bases, and 16 bases lay in between. The CDR3 covers 15 residues. Germline V gene lookup returns CDR1 LGHDT and CDR2 YNNKEL (reference sequence). The CDR3 region has the DNA TGTGCCAGCAGCCAAGCGGGGCTGGGGAGAGGTACGCAGTATTTT. This sequence encodes CASSQAGLGRGTQYF.

The gene calls are TRBV4-1 and TRBJ1-1; 8 bases agree with TRBD1. CDR1 is MGHRA, CDR2 YSYEKL, per germline. V shed 0 bases, J shed 1 base, and the junction held 7 bases outside the gene matches. This CDR3 is 17 amino acids long. The CDR3 here is CASSQDPQGAQNTEAFF. The CDR3 nucleotides read TGCGCCAGCAGCCAAGACCCTCAGGGGGCGCAGAACACTGAAGCTTTCTTT.

This clonotype came up many times. The V and J genes are TRBV20-1 and TRBJ1-6; 8 bases map to TRBD1. With 3 bases clipped from V and 10 bases from J, the junction kept 8 bases outside the gene matches. The CDR3 is made up of 14 amino acids. Germline CDR1 reads DFQATT; CDR2 reads SNEGSKA (reference sequence). The CDR3 reads CSARVTGGQSPLHF. The CDR3 DNA sequence: TGCAGTGCTAGGGTCACAGGGGGGCAATCACCCCTCCACTTT.

This clonotype was counted a few times. An end of the junction differs from the germline gene, which may be a read error. The J gene is TRBJ1-1, the V gene TRBV27, with 7 bases identical to TRBD1. The CDR3 consists of 15 residues. Germline V gene data show CDR1 as MNHEY and CDR2 as SMNVEV (reference sequence). The CDR3 sequence: CASSSRGWRTGQRVF. For the CDR3, the DNA is TGTGCCAGCAGTTCACGTGGGTGGAGGACAGGTCAAAGGGTCTTT.

This clonotype was seen ten or more times. The genes are TRBV27 and TRBJ2-7, with TRBD1 matching over 9 bases. CDR3 length: 15 residues. V was pared by 5 bases and J by 3 bases, with 8 bases of the junction left unmatched. Germline V CDR1 and CDR2: MNHEY, SMNVEV (reference sequence). CDR3 residues: CASSPTGQGYYEQYF. CDR3 bases: TGTGCCAGCAGTCCCACGGGACAGGGATACTACGAGCAGTACTTC.

This clonotype occurred many times. The chain is built from TRBV27 and TRBJ2-7, with 8 bases fitting TRBD2. Trimming at V came to 5 bases and at J to 3 bases, leaving 9 bases not matched to a gene. The germline gives CDR1 MNHEY, CDR2 SMNVEV (reference sequence). The length of the CDR3 is 15 residues. The CDR3 DNA sequence: TGTGCCAGCAGTCCCATGGGACTAGTAGGCTACGAGCAGTACTTC. Its translation is CASSPMGLVGYEQYF.

The genes are TRBV2 and TRBJ2-7; no clear D gene. The CDR3 is made up of 12 amino acids. Germline values: CDR1 SNHLY, CDR2 FYNNEI. V was clipped by 4 bases and J by 3 bases, with 7 bases between them. CDR3 DNA: TGTGCCAGCAGTGTTAAAGGCTACGAGCAGTACTTC. Its protein is CASSVKGYEQYF.

This clonotype has only one observation. The rearrangement links TRBV7-2 to TRBJ2-2; TRBD1 matches at 7 bases. Looked up from germline, CDR1 is SGHTA and CDR2 is FQGNSA. This CDR3 has 18 amino acids. V lost 5 bases, J lost 1 base, and 13 bases stayed unmatched. CDR3 region: CASSRDSVTGLNTGELFF. In DNA, the CDR3 is TGTGCCAGCAGCAGGGACAGTGTCACGGGGTTGAACACCGGGGAGCTGTTTTTT.

A few counts support this clonotype. This chain joins TRBV7-2 and TRBJ2-7; D call uncertain. The V gene's germline CDR1 is SGHTA and CDR2 FQGNSA. The CDR3 covers 12 residues. V lost 1 base, J lost 7 bases, and 8 bases lay in between. In DNA, the CDR3 is TGTGCCAGCAGCTTAGGACCCCAGGAGCAGTACTTC. Protein sequence: CASSLGPQEQYF.

There are a few counts of this clonotype. The rearrangement joins TRBV5-1 to TRBJ2-1, with a possible D match to TRBD1 (6 bases). The germline V gene encodes CDR1 SGHRS and CDR2 YFSETQ. The CDR3 loop spans 14 amino acids. The germline V and J ends were trimmed by 0 bases and 6 bases, with 10 bases remaining between them. CDR3 protein: CASSLGTAFNEQFF. CDR3 DNA sequence: TGCGCCAGCAGCTTGGGGACAGCTTTCAATGAGCAGTTCTTC.

In this sample, this clonotype turned up many times. The chain uses TRBV27 and TRBJ1-6; D ambiguous. The CDR3 loop spans 15 amino acids. Trimming left V 6 bases short and J 0 bases short, with 9 bases between. The V gene's germline CDR1 is MNHEY and CDR2 SMNVEV (reference sequence). The CDR3 sequence is CASRSAGSYNSPLHF. Written as DNA, the CDR3 is TGTGCCAGCAGGTCGGCTGGCTCCTATAATTCACCCCTCCACTTT.

As for this clonotype: This may be a read error, as it is one base from a much larger clone. The V call is TRBV3-1, the J call TRBJ2-7; 8 bases map to TRBD2. CDR1 and CDR2 (germline): LGHDT, YNNKEL (reference sequence). The CDR3 extends over 15 amino acids. The CDR3 DNA follows: TGTGCCAGCAGCCTGAAGCCAGCGGGAGTGGTCGAGCGGTACTTC. Translation: CASSLKPAGVVERYF.

In the case of this clonotype: Relative to the germline gene, one junction end is altered; a read error may explain this. The rearrangement uses TRBV3-1 and TRBJ1-2; 11 bases fit TRBD1. Germline V lookup: CDR1 LGHDT, CDR2 YNNKEL (reference sequence). The CDR3 spans 14 residues. Written as DNA, the CDR3 is TGTGCCTGCAGCCTAGGACAGGGGGCAAAGGGCTACACCTTC. It specifies CACSLGQGAKGYTF.

This clonotype was seen at least ten times. The chain recombines TRBV7-2 with TRBJ2-1, with unresolved D. The CDR3 length is 12 residues. The germline CDR1 and CDR2 sequences are SGHTA and FQGNSA. The V end was cut by 6 bases, the J end by 6 bases, with 9 bases between. The CDR3 region has the DNA TGTGCCAGCAGTACTATCGGCAATGAGCAGTTCTTC. This sequence encodes CASSTIGNEQFF.

This clonotype was detected ten times or more. CDR3 sequence (DNA): TGTGCCAGCAGCCCTGGACTCACCGGCGGTGGGCAAGAGACCCAGTACTTC. It yields the protein CASSPGLTGGGQETQYF. The V gene is TRBV12-3 or TRBV12-4, the J gene TRBJ2-5, with D maybe TRBD2 (5 bases). This CDR3 spans 17 amino acids. Trimming stripped 6 bases from V and 2 bases from J, with 22 bases between.

This clonotype occurred many times. This chain links TRBV6-5 with TRBJ1-5; 9 bases align to TRBD1. Germline CDR1 MNHEY, CDR2 SVGAGI. V was clipped by 2 bases and J by 5 bases; unmatched bases: 7. The CDR3 totals 16 residues. The CDR3 DNA reads TGTGCCAGCAGTTACGACTCCACAGGGGGCTATCAGCCCCAGCATTTT. It codes for CASSYDSTGGYQPQHF.

The sample holds many counts of this clonotype. The chain carries TRBV7-8 and TRBJ1-1; D gene unclear. Trimming removed 4 bases at V and 6 bases at J, with 6 bases between. CDR3 length equals 11 residues. Germline CDR1 and CDR2: SGHVS and FQNEAQ. This CDR3 reads CASSSGPEAFF. The CDR3 DNA follows: TGTGCCAGCAGCTCGGGCCCTGAAGCTTTCTTT. Based on the CDR3 plus reference TRBV7-8 and TRBJ1-1, the full variable domain is GAGVSQSPRYKVAKRGQDVALRCDPISGHVSLFWYQQALGQGPEFLTYFQNEAQLDKSGLPSDRFFAERPEGSVSTLKIQRTQQEDSAVYLCASSSGPEAFFGQGTRLTVV.

At least ten counts were recorded for this clonotype. The genes are TRBV5-1 and TRBJ2-5; D uncertain. Trimming left V 3 bases short and J 2 bases short, with 8 bases between. From germline, CDR1 is SGHRS and CDR2 YFSETQ. The CDR3 contains 13 residues. The CDR3 spells CASSSPTQETQYF. The CDR3 nucleotides read TGCGCCAGCAGCTCCCCCACGCAAGAGACCCAGTACTTC.

This clonotype showed up many times. This chain joins TRBV2 and TRBJ2-2; 7 bases agree with TRBD1. The CDR3 consists of 15 residues. With V trimmed by 5 bases and J by 4 bases, 7 bases remained unmatched. In germline, CDR1 is SNHLY, CDR2 FYNNEI. The CDR3 DNA reads as TGTGCCAGCAGTCGCCGGGACAGAGCCACCGGGGAGCTGTTTTTT. Its translation is CASSRRDRATGELFF.

This clonotype appeared a few times. The V call is TRBV6-1, the J call TRBJ2-3; 7 positions match TRBD1. CDR1 MNHNS and CDR2 SASEGT come from the germline V gene. The CDR3 is 15 residues long. Germline trimming cut 7 bases from V and 2 bases from J; bases unmatched to any gene: 9. The CDR3 loop is CASMKRGQLTDTQYF. CDR3 sequence (DNA): TGTGCCAGCATGAAGAGGGGACAGCTCACAGATACGCAGTATTTT.